What follows are 22 T cell receptor beta chains derived from one specimen sequenced in a study of cytomegalovirus exposure and HLA in healthy donors. The PCR was carried out with 60 Vbeta primers and 13 Jbeta primers. Only in-frame clones appear in the TCRdb table, and some are missing; sequencing was by immunoSEQ multiplex PCR. The sample includes some 120,000 clones, over 65% of them seen just once. Material for sequencing was PBMCs. These receptors were taken from a man aged 40-49 years in good health and CMV-seropositive.

The chain couples TRBV9 to TRBJ2-5; 10 bases agree with TRBD2. Germline V lookup: CDR1 SGDLS, CDR2 YYNGEE. CDR3 length: 18 amino acids. The V gene end was trimmed by 1 base and the J gene end by 7 bases; junction bases not matched to a gene: 16. DNA for the CDR3: TGTGCCAGCAGCGTAAGCGGGGGGGGACTATGGGACGTAGGGACCCAGTACTTC. Translating gives CASSVSGGGLWDVGTQYF.

The V call is TRBV15, the J call TRBJ2-3; unclear D gene. The V end lost 8 bases, the J end lost 1 base, and 7 bases lay between the germline ends. The CDR3 length is 12 residues. Germline CDR1 LNHNV, CDR2 YYDKDF (reference sequence). The CDR3 protein is CATLGGTDTQYF. CDR3 DNA sequence: TGTGCCACCCTAGGTGGCACAGATACGCAGTATTTT.

This clone was picked up a small number of times. This chain joins TRBV7-9 and TRBJ2-1; TRBD1 is a possible D gene (5 bases). V lost 11 bases to trimming and J lost 8 bases, with 10 bases between them. Per germline, CDR1 SEHNR and CDR2 FQNEAQ (reference sequence). The CDR3 is 10 amino acids. CDR3 bases: TGTGCCCTAAAAGGGGATGAGCAGTTCTTC. Translated: CALKGDEQFF.

The rearrangement joins TRBV5-1 to TRBJ2-1, with 7 positions matching TRBD2. The germline V gene has CDR1 SGHRS and CDR2 YFSETQ. The CDR3 sequence is 15 residues long. V lost 4 bases and J lost 6; bases outside the gene matches: 10. This chain's CDR3 is CASSPRTRISNEQFF. Written as DNA, the CDR3 is TGCGCCAGCAGCCCCCGGACTAGAATCTCCAATGAGCAGTTCTTC.

The CDR3 is CASSLSGLLYEQYF. The CDR3 coding sequence is TGTGCCAGCAGCCTATCGGGACTCCTCTACGAGCAGTACTTC. The chain recombines TRBV7-2 with TRBJ2-7; weak D call: TRBD2 (6 bases). The germline gives CDR1 SGHTA, CDR2 FQGNSA. V was pared by 5 bases and J by 3 bases, with 14 bases between. This CDR3 region has 14 residues.

The V and J genes are TRBV2 and TRBJ1-4; 8 bases map to TRBD1. The CDR3 covers 14 residues. Germline V gene sequence: CDR1 SNHLY, CDR2 FYNNEI. Trimming removed 8 bases from V and 4 bases from J; junction bases left unmatched: 6. This CDR3 is CASLEDRVNEKLFF. The CDR3 DNA is TGTGCCAGCCTAGAGGACAGGGTTAATGAAAAACTGTTTTTT.

The chain employs TRBV29-1 and TRBJ1-5; TRBD1 matches at 8 bases. Germline V CDR1 and CDR2: SQVTM, ANQGSEA. The CDR3 sequence is 14 residues long. V trimming: 4 bases; J trimming: 3 bases; junction bases outside the gene matches: 5. The CDR3 coding sequence is TGCAGCGTTGTTGGACAGGGAAACAATCAGCCCCAGCATTTT. Translation: CSVVGQGNNQPQHF.

A few counts support this clone. The V and J genes are TRBV6-5 and TRBJ1-3; TRBD1 is a possible D gene (5 bases). CDR1 is MNHEY, CDR2 SVGAGI, per germline. The CDR3 covers 14 residues. Trimming left V 8 bases short and J 0 bases short, with 11 bases between. The CDR3 DNA follows: TGTGCCAGCCTTCCGACAGTCTCTGGAAACACCATATATTTT. Amino acid sequence: CASLPTVSGNTIYF.

The V and J genes are TRBV19 and TRBJ1-2; TRBD1 might be the D (6 bases). V was clipped by 7 bases and J by 1 base, with 16 bases between them. The CDR3 sequence is 15 residues long. Germline CDR1 reads LNHDA; CDR2 reads SQIVND (reference sequence). The CDR3 reads CASTPDRGRNYGYTF. The CDR3 DNA reads as TGTGCCAGTACCCCGGACAGAGGACGTAACTATGGCTACACCTTC.

This chain links TRBV5-4 with TRBJ1-1; D call uncertain. Trimming took off 4 bases at V and 2 bases at J, with 15 bases between the two ends. The CDR3 consists of 15 residues. In germline, CDR1 is SGHNT, CDR2 YYREEE (reference sequence). CDR3 amino acids: CASSRIRGGNTEAFF. The CDR3 coding sequence is TGTGCCAGCAGCCGTATCCGGGGAGGAAACACTGAAGCTTTCTTT.

This sequence joins TRBV10-2 and TRBJ2-7, with D tentatively TRBD2 (6 bases). Germline assignment: CDR1 WSHSY and CDR2 SAAADI. The ends were cut back, 0 bases at V and 2 bases at J, with 14 bases in the middle. The CDR3 is 16 amino acids. Here the CDR3 reads CASSESSGPLPYEQYF. The CDR3 DNA reads TGCGCCAGCAGTGAGTCGAGCGGGCCACTTCCCTACGAGCAGTACTTC.

The chain carries TRBV28 and TRBJ2-7; the match to TRBD2 covers 9 bases. Losses at the gene ends were 10 bases for V and 4 bases for J; bases not matched to a gene: 14. This CDR3 is built from 15 residues. Germline V gene data show CDR1 as MDHEN and CDR2 as SYDVKM. The CDR3 region has the DNA TGTGCCACCATGGGACGTAGCGGGAGTGGGTACGAGCAGTACTTC. Its protein product is CATMGRSGSGYEQYF.

The gene calls are TRBV5-1 and TRBJ2-3; TRBD1 matches 8 bases. The CDR3 runs to 17 residues. V shed 4 bases and J 3 bases; nucleotides not matched to a gene: 13. CDR1 and CDR2 from the germline V gene are SGHRS and YFSETQ. The CDR3 DNA sequence: TGCGCCAGCAGCCCTCCGACAGGGGCCCGGCGGACAGATACGCAGTATTTT. Translating gives CASSPPTGARRTDTQYF.

The V gene is TRBV27, the J gene TRBJ2-1; 10 nucleotides line up with TRBD2. The CDR3 contains 15 residues. Losses at the gene ends were 1 base for V and 7 bases for J; bases not matched to a gene: 4. Germline CDR1 reads MNHEY; CDR2 reads SMNVEV (reference sequence). The CDR3 DNA reads as TGTGCCAGCAGTTTATTGGGACTAGCGCGGAATGAGCAGTTCTTC. Translated, it gives CASSLLGLARNEQFF.

This clone was seen a handful of times. The chain is built from TRBV5-6 and TRBJ2-2; 7 bases fit TRBD2. The CDR3 has 16 residues. The V gene end was trimmed by 4 bases and the J gene end by 4 bases; junction bases not matched to a gene: 10. CDR1 and CDR2 from the germline V gene are SGHDT and YYEEEE. Written as DNA, the CDR3 is TGTGCCAGCAGCGAACTCCTAGCGGCTCTCACCGGGGAGCTGTTTTTT. Protein sequence: CASSELLAALTGELFF.

The chain recombines TRBV29-1 with TRBJ2-3; D perhaps matches TRBD1 (5 bases). The CDR3 length is 15 residues. The germline V and J ends were trimmed by 2 bases and 0 bases, with 12 bases remaining between them. From germline, CDR1 is SQVTM and CDR2 ANQGSEA. The CDR3 loop reads CSVERQLSSTDTQYF. Written as DNA, the CDR3 is TGCAGCGTTGAAAGACAGCTATCTAGCACAGATACGCAGTATTTT.

In DNA, the CDR3 is TGTGCCAGCAGTGAAGGGACAGGGAGGCTAGATGGCTACACCTTC. This translates into CASSEGTGRLDGYTF. The rearrangement links TRBV2 to TRBJ1-2, with TRBD1 matching 8 bases. The CDR3 covers 15 residues. V shed 1 base and J 6 bases; nucleotides not matched to a gene: 7. Germline values: CDR1 SNHLY, CDR2 FYNNEI.

This clone was seen a handful of times. The V gene is TRBV28, the J gene TRBJ2-5, with 11 bases matching TRBD2. This CDR3 has 17 residues. J lost 2 bases, V lost 2 bases, and 7 bases had no gene match. CDR1 is MDHEN and CDR2 is SYDVKM in the germline V gene. CDR3 amino acids: CASSLRPSGRRQETQYF. CDR3 DNA sequence: TGTGCCAGCAGTTTACGGCCTAGCGGGAGGCGGCAAGAGACCCAGTACTTC.

This clone came up a few times. This sequence joins TRBV6-1 and TRBJ2-5, with 7 nucleotides matching TRBD2. With V trimmed by 0 bases and J by 4 bases, 2 bases remained unmatched. The CDR3 consists of 14 residues. Germline CDR1 reads MNHNS; CDR2 reads SASEGT. CDR3 coding DNA: TGTGCCAGCAGTGAAGCGGGAGGGCGAGAGACCCAGTACTTC. Translating gives CASSEAGGRETQYF.

The chain couples TRBV18 to TRBJ2-5; 9 nucleotides line up with TRBD1. This CDR3 spans 14 amino acids. Unmatched junction bases numbered 5, after V lost 4 bases and J lost 5 bases. The germline V gene encodes CDR1 KGHSH and CDR2 LQKENI. The DNA for the CDR3 is TGTGCCAGCTCACAAGGACAGGGGCTGGAGACCCAGTACTTC. It translates to CASSQGQGLETQYF.

This chain connects TRBV19 to TRBJ2-1, with 7 nucleotides matching TRBD1. The CDR3 has 15 residues. CDR1 is LNHDA, CDR2 SQIVND, per germline (reference sequence). V was pared by 6 bases and J by 4 bases, with 9 bases of the junction left unmatched. CDR3 in amino acids: CASSPGQHQYNEQFF. CDR3 DNA sequence: TGTGCCAGTAGCCCGGGACAGCACCAATACAATGAGCAGTTCTTC. Drawing the rest from reference TRBV19 and TRBJ2-1, the complete variable domain is DGGITQSPKYLFRKEGQNVTLSCEQNLNHDAMYWYRQDPGQGLRLIYYSQIVNDFQKGDIAEGYSVSREKKESFPLTVTSAQKNPTAFYLCASSPGQHQYNEQFFGPGTRLTVL.

The chain joins TRBV7-3 to TRBJ2-7; D remains unclear. V lost 8 bases and J lost 0, with 14 bases in between. CDR3 length: 14 residues. Looked up from germline, CDR1 is SGHTA and CDR2 is FQGTGA. The DNA for the CDR3 is TGTGCCAGCCAAGACTCGTTAAGCTCCTACGAGCAGTACTTC. Translated: CASQDSLSSYEQYF.